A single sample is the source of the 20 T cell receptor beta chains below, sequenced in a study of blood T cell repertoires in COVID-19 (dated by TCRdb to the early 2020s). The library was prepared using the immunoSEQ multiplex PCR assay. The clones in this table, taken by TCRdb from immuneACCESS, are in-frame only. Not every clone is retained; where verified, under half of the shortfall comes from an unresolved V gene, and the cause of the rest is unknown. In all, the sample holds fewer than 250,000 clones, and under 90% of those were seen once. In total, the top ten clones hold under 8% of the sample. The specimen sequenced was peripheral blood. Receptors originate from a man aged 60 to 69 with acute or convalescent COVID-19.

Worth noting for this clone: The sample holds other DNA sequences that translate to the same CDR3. The CDR3 DNA reads as TGTGCCATCAGTCAGGGGGACACTGAAGCTTTCTTT. Its protein is CAISQGDTEAFF. The chain carries TRBV10-3 and TRBJ1-1; 7 nucleotides agree with TRBD1. In germline, CDR1 is ENHRY, CDR2 SYGVKD. CDR3 length equals 12 residues. Trimming cost V 5 bases and J 3 bases; bases outside gene matches: 0.

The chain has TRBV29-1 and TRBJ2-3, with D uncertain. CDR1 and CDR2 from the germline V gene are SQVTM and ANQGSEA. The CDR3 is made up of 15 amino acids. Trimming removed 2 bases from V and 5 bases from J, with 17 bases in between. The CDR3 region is CSVEPRPATRDTQYF. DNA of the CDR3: TGCAGCGTTGAACCCCGCCCTGCCACCAGAGATACGCAGTATTTT.

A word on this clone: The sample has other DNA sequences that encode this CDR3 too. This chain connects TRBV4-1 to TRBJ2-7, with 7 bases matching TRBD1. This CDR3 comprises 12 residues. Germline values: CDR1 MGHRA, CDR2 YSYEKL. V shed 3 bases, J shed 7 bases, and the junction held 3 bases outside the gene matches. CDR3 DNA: TGCGCCAGCAGCCAGACAGGGTATGAGCAGTACTTC. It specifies CASSQTGYEQYF.

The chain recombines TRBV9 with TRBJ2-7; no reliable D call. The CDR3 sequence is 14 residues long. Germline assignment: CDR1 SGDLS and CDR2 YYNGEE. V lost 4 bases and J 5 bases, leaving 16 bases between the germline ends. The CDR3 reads CASSPDTRPHEQYF. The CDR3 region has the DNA TGTGCCAGCAGCCCAGACACCCGACCCCACGAGCAGTACTTC.

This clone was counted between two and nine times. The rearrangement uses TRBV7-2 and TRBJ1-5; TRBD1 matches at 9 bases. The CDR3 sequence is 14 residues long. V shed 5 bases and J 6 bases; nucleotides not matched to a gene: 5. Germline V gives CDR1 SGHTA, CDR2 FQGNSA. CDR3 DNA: TGTGCCAGCAGCCCCGGGACAGGGAGTCAGCCCCAGCATTTT. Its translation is CASSPGTGSQPQHF.

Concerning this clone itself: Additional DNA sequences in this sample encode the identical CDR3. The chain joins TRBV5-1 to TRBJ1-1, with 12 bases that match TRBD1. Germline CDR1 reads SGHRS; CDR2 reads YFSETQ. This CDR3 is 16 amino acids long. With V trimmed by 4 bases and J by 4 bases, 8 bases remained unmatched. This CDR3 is CASSPGTGGAGTEAFF. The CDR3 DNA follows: TGCGCCAGCAGCCCCGGGACAGGGGGCGCGGGCACTGAAGCTTTCTTT.

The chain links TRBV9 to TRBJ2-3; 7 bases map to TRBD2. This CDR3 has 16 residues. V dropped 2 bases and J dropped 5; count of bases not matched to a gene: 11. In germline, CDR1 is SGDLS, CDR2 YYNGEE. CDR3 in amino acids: CASSVGGGGPGDTQYF. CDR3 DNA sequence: TGTGCCAGCAGCGTCGGCGGCGGGGGACCGGGAGATACGCAGTATTTT. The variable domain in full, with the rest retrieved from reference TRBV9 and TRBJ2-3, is DSGVTQTPKHLITATGQRVTLRCSPRSGDLSVYWYQQSLDQGLQFLIQYYNGEERAKGNILERFSAQQFPDLHSELNLSSLELGDSALYFCASSVGGGGPGDTQYFGPGTRLTVL.

DNA for the CDR3: TGTGCCAGCAGTGACACCGGGACAGGGGCAGGAGAGACCCAGTACTTC. Translated: CASSDTGTGAGETQYF. V and J are TRBV6-1 and TRBJ2-5; TRBD1 matches 10 bases. V was clipped by 3 bases and J by 4 bases; unmatched bases: 8. The CDR3 extends over 16 amino acids. Looked up from germline, CDR1 is MNHNS and CDR2 is SASEGT.

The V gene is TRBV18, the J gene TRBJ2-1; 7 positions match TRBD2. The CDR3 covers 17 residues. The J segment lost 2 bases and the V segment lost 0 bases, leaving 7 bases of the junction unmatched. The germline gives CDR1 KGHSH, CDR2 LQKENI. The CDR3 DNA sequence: TGTGCCAGCTCACCACCAGTTGGGGGGGGACCCTACAATGAGCAGTTCTTC. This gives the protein CASSPPVGGGPYNEQFF.

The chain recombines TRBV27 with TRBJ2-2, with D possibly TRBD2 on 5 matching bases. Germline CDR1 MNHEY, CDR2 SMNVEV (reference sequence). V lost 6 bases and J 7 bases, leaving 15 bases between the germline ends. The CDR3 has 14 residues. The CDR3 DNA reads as TGTGCCAGCAGATATAAAGGAGGCAGCGGGGAGCTGTTTTTT. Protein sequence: CASRYKGGSGELFF.

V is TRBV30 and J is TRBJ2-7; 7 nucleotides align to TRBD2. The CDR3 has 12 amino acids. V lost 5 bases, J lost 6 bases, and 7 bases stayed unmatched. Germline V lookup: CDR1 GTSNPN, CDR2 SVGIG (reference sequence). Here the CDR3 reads CAWAGPGGEQYF. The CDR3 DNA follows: TGTGCCTGGGCCGGGCCGGGGGGCGAGCAGTACTTC. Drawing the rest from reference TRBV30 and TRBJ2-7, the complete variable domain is SQTIHQWPATLVQPVGSPLSLECTVEGTSNPNLYWYRQAAGRGLQLLFYSVGIGQISSEVPQNLSASRPQDRQFILSSKKLLLSDSGFYLCAWAGPGGEQYFGPGTRLTVT.

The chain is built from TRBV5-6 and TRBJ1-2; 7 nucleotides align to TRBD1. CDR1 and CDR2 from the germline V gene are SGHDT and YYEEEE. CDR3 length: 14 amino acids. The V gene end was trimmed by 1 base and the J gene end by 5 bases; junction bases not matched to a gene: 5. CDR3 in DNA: TGTGCCAGCAGCTTGCGAGGGGGCAGTTATGGCTACACCTTC. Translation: CASSLRGGSYGYTF.

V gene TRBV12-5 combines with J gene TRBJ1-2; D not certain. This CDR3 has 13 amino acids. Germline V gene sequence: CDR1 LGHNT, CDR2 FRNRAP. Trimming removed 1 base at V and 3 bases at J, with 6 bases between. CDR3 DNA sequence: TGTGCTAGTGGTTTGGGGGGAGACTATGGCTACACCTTC. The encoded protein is CASGLGGDYGYTF. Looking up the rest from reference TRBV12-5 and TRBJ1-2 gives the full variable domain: DARVTQTPRHKVTEMGQEVTMRCQPILGHNTVFWYRQTMMQGLELLAYFRNRAPLDDSGMPKDRFSAEMPDATLATLKIQPSEPRDSAVYFCASGLGGDYGYTFGSGTRLTVV.

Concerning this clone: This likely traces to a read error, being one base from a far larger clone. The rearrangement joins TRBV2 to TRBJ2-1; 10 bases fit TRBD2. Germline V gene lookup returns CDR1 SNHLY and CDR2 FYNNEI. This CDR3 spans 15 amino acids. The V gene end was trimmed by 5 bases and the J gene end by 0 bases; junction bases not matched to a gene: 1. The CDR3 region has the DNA TGTGCCAGCAGTTCTAGCGGGAGCTCCTACAATGAGCAGTTCTTC. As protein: CASSSSGSSYNEQFF.

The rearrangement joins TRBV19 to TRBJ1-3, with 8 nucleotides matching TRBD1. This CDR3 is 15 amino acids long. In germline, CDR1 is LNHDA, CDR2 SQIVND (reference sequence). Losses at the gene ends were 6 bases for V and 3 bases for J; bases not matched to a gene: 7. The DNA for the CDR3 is TGTGCCAGTAGAACCACAGGGGGAGGTGGAAACACCATATATTTT. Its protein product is CASRTTGGGGNTIYF.

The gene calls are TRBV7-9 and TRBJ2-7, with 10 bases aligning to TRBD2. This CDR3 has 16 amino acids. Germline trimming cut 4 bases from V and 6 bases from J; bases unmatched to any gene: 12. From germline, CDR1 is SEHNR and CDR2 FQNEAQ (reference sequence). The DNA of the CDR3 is TGTGCCAGCAGCTCCCCCTCTAGCGGGAGACGTGGCGAGCAGTACTTC. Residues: CASSSPSSGRRGEQYF.

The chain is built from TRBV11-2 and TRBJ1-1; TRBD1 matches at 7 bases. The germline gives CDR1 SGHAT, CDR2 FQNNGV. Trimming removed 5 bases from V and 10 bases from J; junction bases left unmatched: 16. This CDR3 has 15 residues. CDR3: CASSRDNTGDEVAFF. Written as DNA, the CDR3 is TGTGCCAGCAGCCGAGATAATACAGGGGATGAGGTAGCTTTCTTT.

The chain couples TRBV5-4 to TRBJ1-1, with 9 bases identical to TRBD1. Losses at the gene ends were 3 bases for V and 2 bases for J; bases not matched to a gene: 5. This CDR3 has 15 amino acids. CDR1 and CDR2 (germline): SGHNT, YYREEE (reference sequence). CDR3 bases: TGTGCCAGCAGCTACCCGGGACAGGGTAACACTGAAGCTTTCTTT. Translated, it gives CASSYPGQGNTEAFF.

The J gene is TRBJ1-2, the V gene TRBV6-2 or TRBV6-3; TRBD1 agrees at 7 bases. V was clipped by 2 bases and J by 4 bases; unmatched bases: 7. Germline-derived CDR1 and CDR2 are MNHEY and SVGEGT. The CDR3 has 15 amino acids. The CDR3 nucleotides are TGTGCCAGCAGTTACCCCGACAGGGCGGGCTATGGCTACACCTTC. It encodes CASSYPDRAGYGYTF.

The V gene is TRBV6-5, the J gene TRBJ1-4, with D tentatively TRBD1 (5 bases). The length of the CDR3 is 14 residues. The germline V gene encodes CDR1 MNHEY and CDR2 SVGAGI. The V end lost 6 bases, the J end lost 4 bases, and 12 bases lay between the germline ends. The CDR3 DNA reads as TGTGCCAGCAGAGGGGCGCTGGGTAATGAAAAACTGTTTTTT. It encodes CASRGALGNEKLFF.